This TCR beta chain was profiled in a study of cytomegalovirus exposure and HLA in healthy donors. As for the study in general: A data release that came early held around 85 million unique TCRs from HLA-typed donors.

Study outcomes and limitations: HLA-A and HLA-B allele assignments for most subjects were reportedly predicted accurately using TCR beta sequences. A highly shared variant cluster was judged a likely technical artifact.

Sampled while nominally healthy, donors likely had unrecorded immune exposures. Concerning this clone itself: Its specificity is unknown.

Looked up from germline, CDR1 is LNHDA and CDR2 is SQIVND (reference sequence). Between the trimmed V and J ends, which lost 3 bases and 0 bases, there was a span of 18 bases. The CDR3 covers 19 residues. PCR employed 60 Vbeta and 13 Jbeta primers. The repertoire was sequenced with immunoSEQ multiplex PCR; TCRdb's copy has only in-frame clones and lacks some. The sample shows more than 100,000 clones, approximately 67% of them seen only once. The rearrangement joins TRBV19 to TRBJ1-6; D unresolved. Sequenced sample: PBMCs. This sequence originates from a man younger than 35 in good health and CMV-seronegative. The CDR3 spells CASSMRSGERYSYNSPLHF. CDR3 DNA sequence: TGTGCCAGTAGTATGAGATCGGGAGAGCGGTACTCCTATAATTCACCCCTCCACTTT.